A single T cell receptor (beta chain) is shown here with its context. The antigen remains unidentified. Trimming cost V 2 bases and J 6 bases; bases outside gene matches: 3. From germline, CDR1 is SGHTA and CDR2 FQGTGA. There are 14 residues in the CDR3. This sample is drawn from a study of graft-versus-host responses after intestinal transplantation. Study outcomes and limitations: Patients with graft-donor T cell macrochimerism had high graft-versus-host to host-versus-graft clonal ratios in allografts. The recipient marrow held GvH clones, and some of them showed up first in ileum or blood. Among circulating GvH clones, peak levels were associated with early post-transplant declines in HvG clones.

Sequencing was performed with immunoSEQ multiplex PCR; in TCRdb, only in-frame clones are kept and a portion is missing. The sample shows roughly 93,000 clones, over 80% of them seen only once. This TCR derives from a human donor who received an intestinal transplant. The chain carries TRBV7-3 and TRBJ2-2, with 7 bases that match TRBD1. This material consisted of unstimulated CD8+ T cells sorted from spleen or lymph node cells, taken before intestinal transplant. The DNA for the CDR3 is TGTGCCAGCAGCTTAGCAGGGGGTGCCGGGGAGCTGTTTTTT. Its translation: CASSLAGGAGELFF. The entire variable domain, with the rest obtained from reference TRBV7-3 and TRBJ2-2, is as follows: GAGVSQTPSNKVTEKGKYVELRCDPISGHTALYWYRQSLGQGPEFLIYFQGTGAADDSGLPNDRFFAVRPEGSVSTLKIQRTERGDSAVYLCASSLAGGAGELFFGEGSRLTVL.